This entry concerns a single T cell receptor beta chain. The data were taken from a study of blood T cell repertoires in COVID-19. Between the trimmed V and J ends, which lost 6 bases and 4 bases, there was a span of 9 bases. The CDR3 sequence is 13 residues long. The repertoire was sequenced with immunoSEQ multiplex PCR; TCRdb's copy has only in-frame clones and lacks some. This sample has some 91,000 clones, with approximately 80% found just once. This TCR was recovered from a man between 65 and 80 years old with acute or convalescent COVID-19. Material for sequencing was peripheral blood. The chain uses TRBV12-3 or TRBV12-4 and TRBJ1-4; D is uncertain. CDR3 protein: CASRSAGNEKLFF. CDR3 DNA sequence: TGTGCCAGCAGATCGGCGGGTAATGAAAAACTGTTTTTT.